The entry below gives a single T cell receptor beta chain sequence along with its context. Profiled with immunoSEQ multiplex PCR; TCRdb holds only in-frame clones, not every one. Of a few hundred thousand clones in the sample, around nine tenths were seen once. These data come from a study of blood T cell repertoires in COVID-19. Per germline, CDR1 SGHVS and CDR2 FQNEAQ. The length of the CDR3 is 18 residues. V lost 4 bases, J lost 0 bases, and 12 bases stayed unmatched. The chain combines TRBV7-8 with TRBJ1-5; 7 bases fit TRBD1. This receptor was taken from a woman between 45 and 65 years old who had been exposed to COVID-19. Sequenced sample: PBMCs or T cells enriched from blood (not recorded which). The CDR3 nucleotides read TGTGCCAGCAGCTCAGCCGGGACAGAGATACCTAGCAATCAGCCCCAGCATTTT. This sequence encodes CASSSAGTEIPSNQPQHF.